This entry lists 4 T cell receptor beta chains sequenced from one sample in a study of T cell responses to AZD1222 COVID-19 vaccine. Assay used: immunoSEQ multiplex PCR; TCRdb lists only in-frame clones, some missing. The table records 150,000 to 200,000 clones, about 87% of them present only once. Sequences were derived from peripheral blood, sampled on day 0 of MenACWY control vaccination. The receptors stem from an adult in good health.

The chain recombines TRBV10-3 with TRBJ2-2, with 8 bases matching TRBD2. V was pared by 4 bases and J by 5 bases, with 6 bases of the junction left unmatched. Germline V CDR1 and CDR2: ENHRY, SYGVKD. The CDR3 spans 15 residues. The CDR3 coding sequence is TGTGCCATCAGTGCTGGCGGGGGGCCTACCGGGGAGCTGTTTTTT. Translating gives CAISAGGGPTGELFF.

The rearrangement uses TRBV9 and TRBJ2-1, with D perhaps matching TRBD1 or TRBD2 (5 bases each). The CDR3 is 15 amino acids. V lost 4 bases and J 4 bases, leaving 15 bases between the germline ends. The germline gives CDR1 SGDLS, CDR2 YYNGEE. The CDR3 DNA sequence: TGTGCCAGCAGCCCCGGGGCGGGCGCTTACAATGAGCAGTTCTTC. Translation: CASSPGAGAYNEQFF.

This rearrangement joins TRBV27 to TRBJ2-7, with 8 bases fitting TRBD2. CDR3 length equals 18 residues. Unmatched junction bases numbered 22, after V lost 6 bases and J lost 6 bases. Per the germline V gene, CDR1 is MNHEY and CDR2 is SMNVEV (reference sequence). The CDR3 coding sequence is TGTGCCAGCAGCTTTAGTAGAGGTCCACTAGCGGCTGCCGGCGAGCAGTACTTC. It codes for CASSFSRGPLAAAGEQYF.

The CDR3 loop is CASSGLTSTDTQYF. CDR3 nucleotide sequence: TGTGCCAGCTCAGGACTGACTAGCACAGATACGCAGTATTTT. The chain recombines TRBV18 with TRBJ2-3; TRBD2 might be the D (5 bases). Trimming removed 5 bases at V and 0 bases at J, with 9 bases between. CDR3 length: 14 amino acids. Germline V gene sequence: CDR1 KGHSH, CDR2 LQKENI.